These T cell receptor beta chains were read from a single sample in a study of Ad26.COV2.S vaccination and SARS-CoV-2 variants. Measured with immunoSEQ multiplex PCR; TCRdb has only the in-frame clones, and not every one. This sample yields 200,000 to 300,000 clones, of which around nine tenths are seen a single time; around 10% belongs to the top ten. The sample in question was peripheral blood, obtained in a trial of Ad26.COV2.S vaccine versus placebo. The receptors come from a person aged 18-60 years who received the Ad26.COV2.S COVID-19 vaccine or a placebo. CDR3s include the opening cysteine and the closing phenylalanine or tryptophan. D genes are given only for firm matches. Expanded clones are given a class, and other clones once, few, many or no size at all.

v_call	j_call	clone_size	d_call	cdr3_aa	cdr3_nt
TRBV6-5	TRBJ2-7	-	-	CASSHQGGSTYEQYF	TGTGCCAGCAGCCATCAGGGGGGGTCAACCTACGAGCAGTACTTC
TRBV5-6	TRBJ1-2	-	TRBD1	CASSLLGDSQPYGYTF	TGTGCCAGCAGCCTCCTAGGGGACAGTCAGCCCTATGGCTACACCTTC
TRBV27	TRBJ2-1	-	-	CASSLDGYMGEQFF	TGTGCCAGCAGTTTAGATGGGTATATGGGTGAGCAGTTCTTC
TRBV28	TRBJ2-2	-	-	CASSNRDTYTGELFF	TGTGCCAGCAGCAACCGGGACACCTACACCGGGGAGCTGTTTTTT
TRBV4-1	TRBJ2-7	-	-	CASSPGNGVLPYEQYF	TGCGCCAGCAGCCCCGGTAACGGGGTGTTACCCTACGAGCAGTACTTC
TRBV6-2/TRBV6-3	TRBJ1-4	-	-	CASSYLGKRVYPGQNEKLFF	TGTGCCAGCAGTTACCTGGGCAAGAGGGTGTACCCCGGCCAGAATGAAAAACTGTTTTTT
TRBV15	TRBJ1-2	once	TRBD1	CATSPGTVFYGYTF	TGTGCCACCTCCCCCGGGACAGTTTTCTATGGCTACACCTTC
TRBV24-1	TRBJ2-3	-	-	CATSAGYGDTQYF	TGTGCCACCAGTGCCGGGTACGGAGATACGCAGTATTTT
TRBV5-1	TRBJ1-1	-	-	CASSLPAGEMNTEAFF	TGCGCCAGCAGCTTGCCGGCAGGGGAGATGAACACTGAAGCTTTCTTT
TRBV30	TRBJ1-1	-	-	CAWSIRASEAFF	TGTGCCTGGAGTATCCGGGCCTCTGAAGCTTTCTTT
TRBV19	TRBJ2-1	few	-	CASRVKRGSYNEQFF	TGTGCCAGTAGAGTAAAGCGTGGCTCCTACAATGAGCAGTTCTTC
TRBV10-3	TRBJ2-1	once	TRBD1	CAISDLDRVNEQFF	TGTGCCATCAGTGATCTCGACAGGGTGAATGAGCAGTTCTTC
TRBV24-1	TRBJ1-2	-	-	CAPAGYGYTF	TGTGCCCCAGCCGGCTATGGCTACACCTTC
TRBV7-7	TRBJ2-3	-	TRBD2	CASSLGSGTSGTDTQYF	TGTGCTAGCAGCTTAGGCTCGGGGACTAGCGGCACAGATACGCAGTATTTT
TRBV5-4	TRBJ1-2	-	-	CASSIPVGGGGGYTF	TGTGCCAGCAGCATACCAGTAGGAGGCGGTGGTGGCTACACCTTC
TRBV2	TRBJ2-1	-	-	CASSGYGSSSYNEQFF	TGTGCCAGCAGTGGATATGGCTCGAGCTCCTACAATGAGCAGTTCTTC
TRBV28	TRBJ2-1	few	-	CASTRAGPTYNEQFF	TGTGCCAGCACGAGGGCGGGGCCTACCTACAATGAGCAGTTCTTC
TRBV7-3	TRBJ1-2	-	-	CASSQRAGPRPDGYTF	TGTGCCAGCAGCCAGAGGGCAGGACCCAGACCGGATGGCTACACCTTC
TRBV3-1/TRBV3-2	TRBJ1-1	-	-	CASSPLGIGGKKTEAFF	TGTGCCAGCAGCCCATTAGGAATAGGAGGGAAGAAGACTGAAGCTTTCTTT
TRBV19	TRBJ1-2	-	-	CASSIRVSYGYTF	TGTGCCAGTAGTATAAGGGTCTCGTATGGCTACACCTTC
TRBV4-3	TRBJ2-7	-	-	CASSQAVGNYEQYF	TGCGCCAGCAGCCAAGCCGTGGGGAACTACGAGCAGTACTTC
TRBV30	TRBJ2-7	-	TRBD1	CAYRQGPREQYF	TGTGCCTACCGACAGGGGCCAAGGGAGCAGTACTTC
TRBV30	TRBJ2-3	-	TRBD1	CAWSRTGTGADTQYF	TGTGCCTGGAGCCGTACCGGGACAGGTGCAGATACGCAGTATTTT
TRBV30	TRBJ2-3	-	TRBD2	CAWSVLAGLTDTQYF	TGTGCCTGGAGTGTACTAGCGGGCCTCACAGATACGCAGTATTTT
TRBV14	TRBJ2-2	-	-	CASSLVGGGPGELFF	TGTGCCAGCAGTCTTGTCGGAGGGGGGCCCGGGGAGCTGTTTTTT
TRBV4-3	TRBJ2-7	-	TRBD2	CASSHSSGPYEQYF	TGCGCCAGCAGCCACTCTAGCGGACCCTACGAGCAGTACTTC
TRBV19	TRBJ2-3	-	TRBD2	CASRGLAGADTQYF	TGTGCCAGTAGGGGACTAGCGGGCGCAGATACGCAGTATTTT
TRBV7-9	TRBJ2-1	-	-	CASSLEGTMTASFNEQFF	TGTGCCAGCAGCTTAGAGGGGACCATGACGGCTAGCTTCAATGAGCAGTTCTTC
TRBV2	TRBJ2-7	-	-	CASSDLGARYEQYF	TGTGCCAGCAGTGATCTGGGGGCTCGGTACGAGCAGTACTTC
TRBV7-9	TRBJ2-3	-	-	CASSLGDRQDTQYF	TGTGCCAGCAGCTTAGGGGACCGACAGGATACGCAGTATTTT
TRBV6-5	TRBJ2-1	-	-	CASSYGHNEQFF	TGTGCCAGCAGTTACGGGCACAATGAGCAGTTCTTC
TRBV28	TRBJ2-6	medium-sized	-	CASSLVASSSGANVLTF	TGTGCCAGCAGTTTGGTAGCGTCAAGCTCTGGGGCCAACGTCCTGACTTTC
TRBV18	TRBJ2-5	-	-	CASSPPTDGETQYF	TGTGCCAGCTCACCACCCACTGACGGGGAGACCCAGTACTTC
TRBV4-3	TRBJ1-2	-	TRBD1	CASSRQGAGGYTF	TGCGCCAGCAGTCGGCAGGGGGCGGGTGGCTACACCTTC
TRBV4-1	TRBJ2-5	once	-	CASSQLGQGGSKTQYF	TGCGCCAGCAGCCAACTTGGTCAGGGTGGTTCTAAGACCCAGTACTTC
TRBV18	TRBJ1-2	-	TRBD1	CASSPQQGYGYTF	TGTGCCAGCTCACCACAACAGGGGTATGGCTACACCTTC
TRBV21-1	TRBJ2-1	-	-	CASSKAQTSPWDNEQFF	TGTGCCAGCAGCAAAGCACAGACTAGCCCGTGGGACAATGAGCAGTTCTTC